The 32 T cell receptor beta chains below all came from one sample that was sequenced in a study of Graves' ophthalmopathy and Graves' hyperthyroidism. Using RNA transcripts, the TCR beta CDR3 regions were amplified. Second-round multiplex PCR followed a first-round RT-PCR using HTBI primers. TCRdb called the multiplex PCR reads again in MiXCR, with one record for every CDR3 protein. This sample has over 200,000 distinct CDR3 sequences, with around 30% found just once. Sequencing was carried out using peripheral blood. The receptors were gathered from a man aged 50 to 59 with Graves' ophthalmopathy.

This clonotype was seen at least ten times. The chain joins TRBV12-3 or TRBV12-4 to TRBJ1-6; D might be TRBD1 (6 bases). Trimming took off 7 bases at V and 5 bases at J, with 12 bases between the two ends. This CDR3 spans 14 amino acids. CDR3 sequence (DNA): TGTGCCAGCACCAGGGGAGGGGATAATTCACCCCTCCACTTT. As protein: CASTRGGDNSPLHF.

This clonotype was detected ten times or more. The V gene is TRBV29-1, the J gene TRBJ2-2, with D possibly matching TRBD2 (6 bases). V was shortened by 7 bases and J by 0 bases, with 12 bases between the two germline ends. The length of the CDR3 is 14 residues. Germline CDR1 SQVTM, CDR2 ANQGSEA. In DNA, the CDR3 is TGCAGCGCCGTAGCGGCCCCGAACACCGGGGAGCTGTTTTTT. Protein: CSAVAAPNTGELFF.

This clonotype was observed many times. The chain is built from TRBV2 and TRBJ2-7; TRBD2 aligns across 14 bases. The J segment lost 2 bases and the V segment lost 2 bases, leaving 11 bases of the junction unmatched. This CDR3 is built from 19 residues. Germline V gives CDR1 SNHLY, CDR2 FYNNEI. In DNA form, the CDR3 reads TGTGCCAGCAGTGAAAGGCGACTAGCGGGAGGGCCGCGACCCTACGAGCAGTACTTC. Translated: CASSERRLAGGPRPYEQYF.

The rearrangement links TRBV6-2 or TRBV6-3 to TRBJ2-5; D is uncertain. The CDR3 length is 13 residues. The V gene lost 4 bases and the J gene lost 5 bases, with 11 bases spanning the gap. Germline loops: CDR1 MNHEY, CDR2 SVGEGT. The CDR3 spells CASSSPPRETQYF. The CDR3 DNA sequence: TGTGCCAGCAGTTCGCCTCCGAGGGAGACCCAGTACTTC.

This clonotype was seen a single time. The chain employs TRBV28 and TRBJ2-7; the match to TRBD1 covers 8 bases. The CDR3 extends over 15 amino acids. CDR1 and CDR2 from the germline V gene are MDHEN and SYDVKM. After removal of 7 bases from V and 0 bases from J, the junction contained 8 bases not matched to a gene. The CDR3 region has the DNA TGTGCCAGCAACCCAACAGGGGGATTCTCCTACGAGCAGTACTTC. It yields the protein CASNPTGGFSYEQYF.

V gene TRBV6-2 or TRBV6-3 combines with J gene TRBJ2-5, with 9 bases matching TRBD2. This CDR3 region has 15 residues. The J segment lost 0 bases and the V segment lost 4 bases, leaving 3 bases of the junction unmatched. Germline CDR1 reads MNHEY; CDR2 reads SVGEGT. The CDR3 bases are TGTGCCAGCAGTTTTAGCGGGGGTTACCAAGAGACCCAGTACTTC. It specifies CASSFSGGYQETQYF.

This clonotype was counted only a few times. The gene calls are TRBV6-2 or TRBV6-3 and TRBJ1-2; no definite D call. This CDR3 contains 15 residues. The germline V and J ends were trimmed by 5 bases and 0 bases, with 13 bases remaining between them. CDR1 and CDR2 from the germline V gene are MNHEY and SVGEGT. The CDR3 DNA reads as TGTGCCAGCAGTGGACGGCTAGGACCTAACTATGGCTACACCTTC. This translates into CASSGRLGPNYGYTF.

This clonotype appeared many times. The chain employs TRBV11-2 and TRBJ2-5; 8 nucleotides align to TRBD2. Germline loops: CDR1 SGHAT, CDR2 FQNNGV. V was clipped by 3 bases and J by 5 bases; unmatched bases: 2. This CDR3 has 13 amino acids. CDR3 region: CASSFGGVETQYF. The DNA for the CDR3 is TGTGCCAGCAGCTTCGGGGGGGTCGAGACCCAGTACTTC.

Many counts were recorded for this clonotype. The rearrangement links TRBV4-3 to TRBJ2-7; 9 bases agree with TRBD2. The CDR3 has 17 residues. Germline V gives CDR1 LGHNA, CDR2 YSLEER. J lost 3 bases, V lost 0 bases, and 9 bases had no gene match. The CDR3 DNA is TGCGCCAGCAGCCAAGATAGGGCTAGCGGGAACTACTACGAGCAGTACTTC. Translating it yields CASSQDRASGNYYEQYF.

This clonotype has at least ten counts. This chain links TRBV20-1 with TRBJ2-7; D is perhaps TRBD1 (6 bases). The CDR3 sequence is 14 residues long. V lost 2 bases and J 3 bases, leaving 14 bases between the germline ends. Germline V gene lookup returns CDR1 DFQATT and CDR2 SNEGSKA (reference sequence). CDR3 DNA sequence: TGCAGTGCTAGAAACCGGGACACGTACTACGAGCAGTACTTC. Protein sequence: CSARNRDTYYEQYF.

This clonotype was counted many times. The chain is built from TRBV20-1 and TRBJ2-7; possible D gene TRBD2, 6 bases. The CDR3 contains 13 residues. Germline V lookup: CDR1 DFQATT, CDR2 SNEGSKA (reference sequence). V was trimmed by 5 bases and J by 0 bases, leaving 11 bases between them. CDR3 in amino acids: CSAAGPYSYEQYF. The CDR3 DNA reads TGCAGTGCTGCGGGACCGTACTCCTACGAGCAGTACTTC.

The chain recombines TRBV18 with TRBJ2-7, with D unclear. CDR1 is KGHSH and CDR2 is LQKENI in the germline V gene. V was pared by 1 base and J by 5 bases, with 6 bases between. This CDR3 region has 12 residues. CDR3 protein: CASSPLGNEQYF. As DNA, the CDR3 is TGTGCCAGCTCACCACTCGGAAACGAGCAGTACTTC.

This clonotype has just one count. The CDR3 loop reads CASSYSRTTESDEQYF. DNA of the CDR3: TGTGCCAGCAGTTACTCGAGGACTACTGAGTCGGACGAGCAGTACTTC. The gene calls are TRBV6-7 and TRBJ2-7, with D maybe TRBD2 (6 bases). TRBV6-7 is identified as an open reading frame with a role that is uncertain. V was pared by 0 bases and J by 5 bases, with 17 bases between. The length of the CDR3 is 16 residues.

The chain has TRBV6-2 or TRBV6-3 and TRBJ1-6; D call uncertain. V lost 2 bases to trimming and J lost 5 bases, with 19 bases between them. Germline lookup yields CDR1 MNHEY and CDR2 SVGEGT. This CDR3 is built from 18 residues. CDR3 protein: CASSYPPAAGRNNSPLHF. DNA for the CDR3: TGTGCCAGCAGTTACCCACCGGCGGCGGGTCGGAATAATTCACCCCTCCACTTT.

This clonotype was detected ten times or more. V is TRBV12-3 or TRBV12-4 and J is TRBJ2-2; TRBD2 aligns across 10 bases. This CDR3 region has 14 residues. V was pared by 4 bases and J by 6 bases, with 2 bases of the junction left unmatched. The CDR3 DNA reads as TGTGCCAGCAGTTCTAGCGGGAGTGCCGGGGAGCTGTTTTTT. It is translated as CASSSSGSAGELFF.

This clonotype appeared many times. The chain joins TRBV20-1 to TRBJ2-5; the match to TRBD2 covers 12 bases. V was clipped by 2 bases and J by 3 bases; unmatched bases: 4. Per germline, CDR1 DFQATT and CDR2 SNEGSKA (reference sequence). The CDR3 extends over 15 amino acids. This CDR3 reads CSARLAGGPEETQYF. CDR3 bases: TGCAGTGCTAGACTAGCGGGAGGGCCTGAAGAGACCCAGTACTTC.

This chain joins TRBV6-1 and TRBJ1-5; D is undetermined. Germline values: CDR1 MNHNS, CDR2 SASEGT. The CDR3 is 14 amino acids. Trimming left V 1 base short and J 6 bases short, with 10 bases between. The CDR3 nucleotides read TGTGCCAGCAGTGAAGTACAGTTCGGTCAGCCCCAGCATTTT. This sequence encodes CASSEVQFGQPQHF.

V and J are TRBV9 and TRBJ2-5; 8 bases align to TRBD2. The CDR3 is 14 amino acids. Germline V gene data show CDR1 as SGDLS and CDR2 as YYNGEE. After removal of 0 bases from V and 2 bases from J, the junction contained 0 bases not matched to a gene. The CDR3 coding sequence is TGTGCCAGCAGCGTAGGACTAGCGCAAGAGACCCAGTACTTC. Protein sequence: CASSVGLAQETQYF. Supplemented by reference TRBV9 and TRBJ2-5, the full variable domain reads DSGVTQTPKHLITATGQRVTLRCSPRSGDLSVYWYQQSLDQGLQFLIQYYNGEERAKGNILERFSAQQFPDLHSELNLSSLELGDSALYFCASSVGLAQETQYFGPGTRLLVL.

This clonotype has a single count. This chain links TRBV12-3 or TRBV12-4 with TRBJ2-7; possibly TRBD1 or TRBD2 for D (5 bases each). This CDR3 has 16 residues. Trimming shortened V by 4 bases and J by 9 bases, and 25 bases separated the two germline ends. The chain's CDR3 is CASSSKAGTGLAVQYF. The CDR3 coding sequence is TGTGCCAGCAGTTCGAAGGCGGGTACGGGGCTTGCGGTGCAGTACTTC.

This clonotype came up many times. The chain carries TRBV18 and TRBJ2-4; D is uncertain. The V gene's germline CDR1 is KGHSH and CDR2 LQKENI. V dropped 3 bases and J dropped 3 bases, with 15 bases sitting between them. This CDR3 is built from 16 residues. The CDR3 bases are TGTGCCAGCTCACCGTCGCTGCTAGGAGACAAAAACATTCAGTACTTC. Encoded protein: CASSPSLLGDKNIQYF. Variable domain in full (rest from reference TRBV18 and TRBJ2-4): NAGVMQNPRHLVRRRGQEARLRCSPMKGHSHVYWYRQLPEEGLKFMVYLQKENIIDESGMPKERFSAEFPKEGPSILRIQQVVRGDSAAYFCASSPSLLGDKNIQYFGAGTRLSVL.

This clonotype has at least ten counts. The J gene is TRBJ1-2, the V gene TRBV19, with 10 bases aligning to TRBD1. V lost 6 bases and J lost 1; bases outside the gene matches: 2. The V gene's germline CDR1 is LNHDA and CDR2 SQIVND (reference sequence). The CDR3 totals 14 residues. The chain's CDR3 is CASSGTGVNYGYTF. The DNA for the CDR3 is TGTGCCAGTAGCGGGACAGGGGTTAACTATGGCTACACCTTC.

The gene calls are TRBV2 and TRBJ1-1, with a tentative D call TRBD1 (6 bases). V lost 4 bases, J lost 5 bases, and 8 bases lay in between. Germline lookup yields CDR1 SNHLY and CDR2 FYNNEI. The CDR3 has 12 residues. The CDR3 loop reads CASSVRGTEAFF. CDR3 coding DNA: TGTGCCAGCAGTGTAAGGGGGACTGAAGCTTTCTTT.

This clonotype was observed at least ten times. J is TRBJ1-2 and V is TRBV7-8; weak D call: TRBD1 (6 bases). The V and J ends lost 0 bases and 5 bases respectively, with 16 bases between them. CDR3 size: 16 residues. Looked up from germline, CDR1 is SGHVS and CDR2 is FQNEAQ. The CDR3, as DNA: TGTGCCAGCAGCTTAGCAGGCGGCAGGGGAGGGTATGGCTACACCTTC. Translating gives CASSLAGGRGGYGYTF.

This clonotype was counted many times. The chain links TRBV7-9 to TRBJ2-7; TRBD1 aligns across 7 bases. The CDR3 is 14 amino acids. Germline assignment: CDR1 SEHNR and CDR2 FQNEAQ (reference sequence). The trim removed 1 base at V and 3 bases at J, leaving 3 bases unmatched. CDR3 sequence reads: CASSLGDSYYEQYF. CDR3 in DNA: TGTGCCAGCAGCTTAGGGGACAGCTACTACGAGCAGTACTTC. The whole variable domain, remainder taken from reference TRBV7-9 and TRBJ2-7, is DTGVSQNPRHKITKRGQNVTFRCDPISEHNRLYWYRQTLGQGPEFLTYFQNEAQLEKSRLLSDRFSAERPKGSFSTLEIQRTEQGDSAMYLCASSLGDSYYEQYFGPGTRLTVT.

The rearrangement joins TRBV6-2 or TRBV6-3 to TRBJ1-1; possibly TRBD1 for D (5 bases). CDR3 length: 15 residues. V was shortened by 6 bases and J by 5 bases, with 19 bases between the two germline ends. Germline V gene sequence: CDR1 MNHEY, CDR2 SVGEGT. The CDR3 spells CASRPPWGDPTEAFF. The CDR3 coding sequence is TGTGCCAGCAGGCCGCCTTGGGGGGATCCGACTGAAGCTTTCTTT.

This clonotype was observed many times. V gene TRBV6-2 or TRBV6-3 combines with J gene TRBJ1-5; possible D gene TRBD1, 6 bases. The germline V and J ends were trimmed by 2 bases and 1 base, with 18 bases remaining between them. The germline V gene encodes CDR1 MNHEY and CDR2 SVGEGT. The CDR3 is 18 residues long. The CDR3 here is CASSYLEGGAWSNQPQHF. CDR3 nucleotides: TGTGCCAGCAGTTACCTCGAGGGGGGCGCCTGGAGCAATCAGCCCCAGCATTTT.

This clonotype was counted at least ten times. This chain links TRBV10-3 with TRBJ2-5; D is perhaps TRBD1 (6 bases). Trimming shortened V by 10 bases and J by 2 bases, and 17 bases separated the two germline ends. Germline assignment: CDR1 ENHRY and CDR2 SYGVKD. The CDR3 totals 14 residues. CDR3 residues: CATQAGTKQETQYF. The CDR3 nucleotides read TGTGCCACTCAAGCCGGGACAAAACAAGAGACCCAGTACTTC.

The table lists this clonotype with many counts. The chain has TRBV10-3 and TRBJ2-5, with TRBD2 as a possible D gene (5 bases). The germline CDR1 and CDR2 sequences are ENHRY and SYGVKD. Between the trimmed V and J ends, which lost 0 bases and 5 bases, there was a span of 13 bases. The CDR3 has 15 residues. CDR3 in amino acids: CAISESLGSGETQYF. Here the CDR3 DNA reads TGTGCCATCAGTGAGTCGTTGGGGTCGGGGGAGACCCAGTACTTC.

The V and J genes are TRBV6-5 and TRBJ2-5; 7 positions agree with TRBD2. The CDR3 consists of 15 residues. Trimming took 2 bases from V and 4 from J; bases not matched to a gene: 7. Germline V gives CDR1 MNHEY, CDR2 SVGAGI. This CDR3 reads CASSYTGGGSETQYF. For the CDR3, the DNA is TGTGCCAGCAGTTACACGGGAGGAGGTTCAGAGACCCAGTACTTC.

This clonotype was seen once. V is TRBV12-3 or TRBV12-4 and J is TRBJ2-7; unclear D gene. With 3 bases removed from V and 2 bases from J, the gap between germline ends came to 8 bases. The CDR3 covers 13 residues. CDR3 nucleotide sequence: TGTGCCAGCAGTTTGATGGCAGCCTACGAGCAGTACTTC. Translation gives CASSLMAAYEQYF.

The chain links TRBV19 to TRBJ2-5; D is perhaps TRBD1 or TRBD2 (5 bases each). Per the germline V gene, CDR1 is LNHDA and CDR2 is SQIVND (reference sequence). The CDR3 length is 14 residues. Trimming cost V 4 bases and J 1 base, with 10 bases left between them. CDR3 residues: CASSNRGGQETQYF. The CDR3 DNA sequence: TGTGCCAGTAGTAACCGGGGCGGCCAAGAGACCCAGTACTTC.

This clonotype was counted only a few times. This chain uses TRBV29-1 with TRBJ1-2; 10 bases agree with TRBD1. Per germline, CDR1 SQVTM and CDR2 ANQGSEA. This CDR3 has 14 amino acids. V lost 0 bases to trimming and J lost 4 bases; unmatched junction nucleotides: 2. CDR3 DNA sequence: TGCAGCGTTGAAGAGAGGGACAGGGGCTATGGCTACACCTTC. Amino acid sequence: CSVEERDRGYGYTF.